This T cell receptor (beta chain) came from a study of response to subunit inactivated influenza vaccine. This clonotype appeared a few times. Its target is not known. Each CDR3 protein is one row after TCRdb ran MiXCR on the RT-PCR reads. The table lists a few hundred thousand distinct CDR3 sequences, 21% of them singletons. Study-wide results and limits: Each seasonal influenza vaccination, the authors suggested, recruits few new T cells.

The CDR3 spans 16 residues. The germline gives CDR1 MNHEY, CDR2 SMNVEV (reference sequence). Trimming removed 8 bases at V and 2 bases at J, with 18 bases between. The rearrangement links TRBV27 to TRBJ2-2; D could derive from TRBD1 or TRBD2 (5 bases each). Sequenced material: PBMCs from blood, taken about 20 months after vaccination. This TCR was sampled from a man aged 45 to 75 who received an inactivated influenza vaccine. The CDR3 nucleotides are TGTGCCAGCTGGGATGGGCTCGGGGACAACACCGGGGAGCTGTTTTTT. Encoded protein: CASWDGLGDNTGELFF.